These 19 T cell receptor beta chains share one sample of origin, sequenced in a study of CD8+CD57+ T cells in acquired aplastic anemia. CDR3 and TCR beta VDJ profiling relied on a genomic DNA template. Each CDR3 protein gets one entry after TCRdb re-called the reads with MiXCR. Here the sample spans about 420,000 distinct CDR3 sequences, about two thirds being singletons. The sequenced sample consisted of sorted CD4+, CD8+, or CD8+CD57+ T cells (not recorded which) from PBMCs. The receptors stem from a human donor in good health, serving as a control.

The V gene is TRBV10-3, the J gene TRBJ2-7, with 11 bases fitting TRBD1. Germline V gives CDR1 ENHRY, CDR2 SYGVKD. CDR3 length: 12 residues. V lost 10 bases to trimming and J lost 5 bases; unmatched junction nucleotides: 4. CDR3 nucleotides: TGTGCCACGGGGACAGGGGGAAACGAGCAGTACTTC. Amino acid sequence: CATGTGGNEQYF.

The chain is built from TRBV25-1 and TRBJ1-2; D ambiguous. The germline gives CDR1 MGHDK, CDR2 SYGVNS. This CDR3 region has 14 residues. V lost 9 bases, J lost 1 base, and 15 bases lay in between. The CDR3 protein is CASSIHSRNYGYTF. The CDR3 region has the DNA TGTGCCAGTAGCATCCACAGCCGTAACTATGGCTACACCTTC.

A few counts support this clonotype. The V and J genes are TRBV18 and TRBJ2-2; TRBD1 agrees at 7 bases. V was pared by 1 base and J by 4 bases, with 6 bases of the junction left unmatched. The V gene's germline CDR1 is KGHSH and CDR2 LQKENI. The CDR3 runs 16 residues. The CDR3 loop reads CASSPQGAEGTGELFF. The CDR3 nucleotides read TGTGCCAGCTCACCACAGGGGGCTGAGGGCACCGGGGAGCTGTTTTTT.

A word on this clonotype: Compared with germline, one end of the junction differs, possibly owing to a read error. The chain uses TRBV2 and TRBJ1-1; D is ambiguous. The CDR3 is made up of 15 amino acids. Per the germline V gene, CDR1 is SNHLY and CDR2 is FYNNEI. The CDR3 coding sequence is TGTGCCAGCAGTGCATGGCTAGCGGGAGGCACAGAAACTCACTTT. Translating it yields CASSAWLAGGTETHF.

CDR3 loop: CASRVFGDTQYF. The CDR3 region has the DNA TGTGCCAGCAGAGTGTTCGGGGATACGCAGTATTTT. The chain links TRBV2 to TRBJ2-3; no definite D call. The length of the CDR3 is 12 residues. Trimming left V 6 bases short and J 6 bases short, with 10 bases between. Germline assignment: CDR1 SNHLY and CDR2 FYNNEI. Variable domain in full (rest from reference TRBV2 and TRBJ2-3): EPEVTQTPSHQVTQMGQEVILRCVPISNHLYFYWYRQILGQKVEFLVSFYNNEISEKSEIFDDQFSVERPDGSNFTLKIRSTKLEDSAMYFCASRVFGDTQYFGPGTRLTVL.

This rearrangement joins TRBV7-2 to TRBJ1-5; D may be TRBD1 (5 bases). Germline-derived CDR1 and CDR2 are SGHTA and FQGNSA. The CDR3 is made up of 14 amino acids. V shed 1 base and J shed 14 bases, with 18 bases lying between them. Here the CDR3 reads CASSLEGLAGNEHF. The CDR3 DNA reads TGTGCCAGCAGCTTAGAGGGGCTAGCGGGGAACGAGCATTTT.

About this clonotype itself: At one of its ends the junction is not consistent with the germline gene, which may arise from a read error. The CDR3 sequence is CSARDVSSGGYTF. The CDR3 DNA reads TGCAGCGCTAGAGATGTGAGTTCGGGGGGCTACACCTTC. This chain uses TRBV20-1 with TRBJ1-2; D not resolved. Germline V gene lookup returns CDR1 DFQATT and CDR2 SNEGSKA (reference sequence). The CDR3 sequence is 13 residues long.

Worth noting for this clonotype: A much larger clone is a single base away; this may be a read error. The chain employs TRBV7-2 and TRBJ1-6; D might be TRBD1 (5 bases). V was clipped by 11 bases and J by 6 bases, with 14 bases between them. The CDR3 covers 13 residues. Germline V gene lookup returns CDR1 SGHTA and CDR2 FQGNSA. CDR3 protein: CAWCDSVNSPLHF. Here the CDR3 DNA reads TGTGCCTGGTGTGACAGCGTTAATTCACCCCTCCACTTT. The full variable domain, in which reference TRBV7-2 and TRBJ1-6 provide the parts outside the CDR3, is GAGVSQSPSNKVTEKGKDVELRCDPISGHTALYWYRQSLGQGLEFLIYFQGNSAPDKSGLPSDRFSAERTGGSVSTLTIQRTQQEDSAVYLCAWCDSVNSPLHFGNGTRLTVT.

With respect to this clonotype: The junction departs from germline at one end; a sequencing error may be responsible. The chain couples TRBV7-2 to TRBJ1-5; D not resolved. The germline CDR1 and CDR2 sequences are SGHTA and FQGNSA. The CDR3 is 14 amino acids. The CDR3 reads CASSLNRDTLPYDF. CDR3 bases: TGTGCCAGCAGCTTGAACCGGGATACACTTCCCTATGACTTT. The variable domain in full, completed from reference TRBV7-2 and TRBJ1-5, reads GAGVSQSPSNKVTEKGKDVELRCDPISGHTALYWYRQSLGQGLEFLIYFQGNSAPDKSGLPSDRFSAERTGGSVSTLTIQRTQQEDSAVYLCASSLNRDTLPYDFGDGTRLSIL.

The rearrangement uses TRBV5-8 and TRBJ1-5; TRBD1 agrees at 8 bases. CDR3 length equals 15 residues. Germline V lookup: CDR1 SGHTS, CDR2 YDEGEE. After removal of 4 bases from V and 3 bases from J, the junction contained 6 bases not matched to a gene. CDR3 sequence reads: CASSLDRDANQPQHF. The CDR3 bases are TGTGCCAGCAGCCTGGACAGGGACGCCAATCAGCCCCAGCATTTT.

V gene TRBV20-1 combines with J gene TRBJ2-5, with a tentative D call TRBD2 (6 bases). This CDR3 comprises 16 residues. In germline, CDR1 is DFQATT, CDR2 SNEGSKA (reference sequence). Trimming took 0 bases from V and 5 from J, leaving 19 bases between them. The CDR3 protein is CSARDWGNGAGETQYF. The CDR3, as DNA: TGCAGTGCTAGAGACTGGGGAAACGGGGCGGGGGAGACCCAGTACTTC.

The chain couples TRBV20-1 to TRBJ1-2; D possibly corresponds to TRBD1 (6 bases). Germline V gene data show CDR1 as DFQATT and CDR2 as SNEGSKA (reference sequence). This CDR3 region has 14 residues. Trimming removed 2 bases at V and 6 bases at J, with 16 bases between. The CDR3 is CSARLVRGDHGYTF. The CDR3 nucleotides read TGCAGTGCTAGACTGGTCAGGGGAGATCATGGCTACACCTTC.

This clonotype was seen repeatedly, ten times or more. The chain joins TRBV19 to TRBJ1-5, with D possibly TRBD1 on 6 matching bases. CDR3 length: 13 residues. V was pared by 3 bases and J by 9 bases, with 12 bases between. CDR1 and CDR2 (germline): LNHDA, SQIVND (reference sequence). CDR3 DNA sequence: TGTGCCAGTAGTATGACCACAGGGCCGCCCCAGCATTTT. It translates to CASSMTTGPPQHF.

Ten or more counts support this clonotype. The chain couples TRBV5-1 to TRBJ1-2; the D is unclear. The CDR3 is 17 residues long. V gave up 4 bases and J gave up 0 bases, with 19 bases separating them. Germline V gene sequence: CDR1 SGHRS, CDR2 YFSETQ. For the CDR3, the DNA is TGCGCCAGCAGCCGGGATGGACTCCCCTTAGCTAACTATGGCTACACCTTC. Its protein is CASSRDGLPLANYGYTF. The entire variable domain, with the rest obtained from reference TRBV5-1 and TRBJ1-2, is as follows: KAGVTQTPRYLIKTRGQQVTLSCSPISGHRSVSWYQQTPGQGLQFLFEYFSETQRNKGNFPGRFSGRQFSNSRSEMNVSTLELGDSALYLCASSRDGLPLANYGYTFGSGTRLTVV.

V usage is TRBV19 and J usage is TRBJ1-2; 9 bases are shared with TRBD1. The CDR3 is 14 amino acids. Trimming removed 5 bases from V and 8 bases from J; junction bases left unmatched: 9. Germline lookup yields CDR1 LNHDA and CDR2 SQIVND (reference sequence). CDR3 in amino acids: CASSGTGQGGGYTF. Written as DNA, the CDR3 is TGTGCCAGTAGTGGGACGGGACAGGGTGGAGGCTACACCTTC.

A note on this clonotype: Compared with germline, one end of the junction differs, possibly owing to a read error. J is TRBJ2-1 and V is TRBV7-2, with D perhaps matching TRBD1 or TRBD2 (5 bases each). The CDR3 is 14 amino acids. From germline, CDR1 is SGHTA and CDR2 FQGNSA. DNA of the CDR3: TGTGCCAGCAGCGTAGACGGGGACGGGCGGCGATACGAGTTC. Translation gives CASSVDGDGRRYEF.

The CDR3 here is CASSHEGAGRRRNEQFF. The CDR3 nucleotides read TGTGCCAGCAGCCACGAGGGCGCCGGGCGGCGGCGGAATGAGCAGTTCTTC. The chain recombines TRBV9 with TRBJ2-1; D possibly corresponds to TRBD2 (5 bases). This CDR3 spans 17 amino acids. V lost 4 bases and J lost 7, with 24 bases in between. The germline V gene encodes CDR1 SGDLS and CDR2 YYNGEE.

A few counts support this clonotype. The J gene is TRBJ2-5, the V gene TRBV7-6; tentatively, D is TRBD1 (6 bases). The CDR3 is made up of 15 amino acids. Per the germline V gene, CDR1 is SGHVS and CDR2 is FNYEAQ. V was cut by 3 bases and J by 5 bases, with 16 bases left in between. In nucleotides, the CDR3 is TGTGCCAGCAGCTTTGCCGGACTTAGGGGGGAGACCCAGTACTTC. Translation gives CASSFAGLRGETQYF.

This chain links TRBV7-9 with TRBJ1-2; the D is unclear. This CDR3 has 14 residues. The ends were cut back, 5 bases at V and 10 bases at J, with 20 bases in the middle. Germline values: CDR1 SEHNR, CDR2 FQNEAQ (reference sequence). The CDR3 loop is CASSATHAGTYYTF. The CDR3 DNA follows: TGTGCCAGCAGCGCTACTCACGCGGGTACCTACTACACCTTC.